One and the same sample provided the 25 T cell receptor beta chains below, sequenced in a study of cytotoxic CD8 clonotypes in ibrutinib-treated CLL (dated by TCRdb to the early 2020s). Library generation was performed with the immunoSEQ multiplex PCR assay. In TCRdb, the immuneACCESS table is reduced to in-frame sequences with V and J assigned. These tables do not hold every clone; where another copy was compared, an unresolved V gene accounts for under half, and the others remain unexplained. The sample table contains about 89,000 clones; only one count was recorded for about 78% of them. Clones ranked in the top ten supply about 33% of the sample. What this sample's time point label stands for: 12 months on ibrutinib. The sequenced sample was PBMCs, obtained after 12 months of ibrutinib treatment. The receptor source for this set is a human donor with chronic lymphocytic leukemia.

The count of this clone is one. The chain links TRBV7-9 to TRBJ2-3; 7 nucleotides match TRBD1. With 4 bases clipped from V and 5 bases from J, the junction kept 9 bases outside the gene matches. Germline-derived CDR1 and CDR2 are SEHNR and FQNEAQ (reference sequence). The CDR3 extends over 15 amino acids. CDR3 bases: TGTGCCAGCAGCTCAAGACAGGGCGGTAAAGATACGCAGTATTTT. It is translated as CASSSRQGGKDTQYF.

The chain combines TRBV2 with TRBJ1-2; no clear D gene. CDR3 length: 14 amino acids. Per the germline V gene, CDR1 is SNHLY and CDR2 is FYNNEI. Trimming cost V 5 bases and J 0 bases, with 10 bases left between them. The CDR3 reads CASSIDQTNYGYTF. The CDR3 region has the DNA TGTGCCAGCAGTATTGACCAGACTAACTATGGCTACACCTTC.

This clone is a singleton in its sample. This sequence joins TRBV7-6 and TRBJ2-5; a weak D match, TRBD2 (6 bases). This CDR3 comprises 15 residues. Trimming cost V 1 base and J 3 bases, with 12 bases left between them. Germline values: CDR1 SGHVS, CDR2 FNYEAQ. This CDR3 reads CASSLVGGAEETQYF. CDR3 coding DNA: TGTGCCAGCAGCTTAGTAGGAGGGGCCGAAGAGACCCAGTACTTC.

The count of this clone is one. The rearrangement uses TRBV30 and TRBJ2-5; no reliable D call. CDR1 and CDR2 from the germline V gene are GTSNPN and SVGIG (reference sequence). There are 13 residues in the CDR3. V lost 5 bases, J lost 1 base, and 11 bases lay in between. Written as DNA, the CDR3 is TGTGCCTGGGGTTCAGAAGTCCAAGAGACCCAGTACTTC. Residues: CAWGSEVQETQYF.

This chain connects TRBV11-3 to TRBJ1-2; 7 bases agree with TRBD1. CDR3 size: 14 residues. Germline loops: CDR1 SGHNT, CDR2 YENEEA. V shed 4 bases and J 4 bases; nucleotides not matched to a gene: 6. The CDR3 is CASSSGQHPYGYTF. The CDR3 DNA sequence: TGTGCCAGCAGCTCGGGACAGCACCCCTATGGCTACACCTTC.

This clone occurred many times. The chain joins TRBV9 to TRBJ1-6; 7 positions agree with TRBD1. This CDR3 is 15 amino acids long. J was trimmed by 4 bases and V by 3 bases; bases with no gene match: 4. Germline CDR1 and CDR2: SGDLS and YYNGEE. Written as DNA, the CDR3 is TGTGCCAGCAGCGCCCCGGGACAGTATAATTCACCCCTCCACTTT. It specifies CASSAPGQYNSPLHF.

On this clone itself: This same CDR3 is encoded by further DNA sequences in the sample. The chain employs TRBV27 and TRBJ1-6; TRBD1 might be the D (6 bases). CDR1 is MNHEY, CDR2 SMNVEV, per germline (reference sequence). V was shortened by 9 bases and J by 3 bases, with 9 bases between the two germline ends. The CDR3 sequence is 13 residues long. DNA for the CDR3: TGTGCCAGTCGGGACAACTATAATTCACCCCTCCACTTT. It specifies CASRDNYNSPLHF.

The rearrangement links TRBV10-3 to TRBJ2-7, with D perhaps given as TRBD1 or TRBD2 (6 bases each). CDR1 ENHRY and CDR2 SYGVKD come from the germline V gene. The CDR3 is 15 amino acids. V lost 8 bases to trimming and J lost 3 bases, with 20 bases between them. The DNA of the CDR3 is TGTGCCATCCGCAGTGGAGGGGGGCAGAGCTACGAGCAGTACTTC. It codes for CAIRSGGGQSYEQYF.

J is TRBJ1-4 and V is TRBV6-5; 7 bases are a match to TRBD1. Germline V lookup: CDR1 MNHEY, CDR2 SVGAGI. Germline trimming cut 4 bases from V and 6 bases from J; bases unmatched to any gene: 8. The CDR3 totals 15 residues. The CDR3 nucleotides read TGTGCCAGCAGTTCGGGGACAGCCCTTTATGAAAAACTGTTTTTT. Amino acids: CASSSGTALYEKLFF.

As to this clone: Different DNA sequences within this sample yield the same CDR3. The J gene is TRBJ1-6, the V gene TRBV9; 7 bases fit TRBD1. J gave up 5 bases and V 3 bases, and 2 bases lay outside the gene matches. Germline CDR1 SGDLS, CDR2 YYNGEE. The CDR3 spans 14 residues. The CDR3 nucleotides read TGTGCCAGCAGCGGGGGGACAGATAATTCACCCCTCCACTTT. This translates into CASSGGTDNSPLHF.

A few counts support this clone. The rearrangement links TRBV6-5 to TRBJ2-5; 8 bases are shared with TRBD1. After removal of 2 bases from V and 5 bases from J, the junction contained 4 bases not matched to a gene. The CDR3 consists of 14 residues. Germline CDR1 MNHEY, CDR2 SVGAGI. CDR3 in amino acids: CASSYGTGMETQYF. For the CDR3, the DNA is TGTGCCAGCAGTTACGGGACAGGAATGGAGACCCAGTACTTC.

The chain joins TRBV30 to TRBJ1-4; no definite D call. The V gene's germline CDR1 is GTSNPN and CDR2 SVGIG (reference sequence). V dropped 0 bases and J dropped 7 bases, with 6 bases sitting between them. The CDR3 loop spans 12 amino acids. For the CDR3, the DNA is TGTGCCTGGAGTGTGACGGGTGAAAAACTGTTTTTT. This encodes CAWSVTGEKLFF.

The rearrangement links TRBV10-3 to TRBJ2-1, with D possibly being TRBD1 (6 bases). The V end was cut by 10 bases, the J end by 8 bases, with 15 bases between. This CDR3 is built from 12 residues. Germline-derived CDR1 and CDR2 are ENHRY and SYGVKD. DNA of the CDR3: TGTGCCACCGGGGCGAAGGGGGATGAGCAGTTCTTC. Its protein product is CATGAKGDEQFF.

This clone has just a few counts. The chain combines TRBV27 with TRBJ1-6, with TRBD1 as a possible D gene (6 bases). Germline CDR1 and CDR2: MNHEY and SMNVEV (reference sequence). The CDR3 runs 14 residues. With 5 bases removed from V and 8 bases from J, the gap between germline ends came to 13 bases. The CDR3 DNA sequence: TGTGCCAGCAGTAGAGGGGGTTTGGATTCACCCCTCCACTTT. It codes for CASSRGGLDSPLHF.

The chain links TRBV11-2 to TRBJ2-7; D might be TRBD1 (5 bases). The CDR3 is 15 amino acids. Germline values: CDR1 SGHAT, CDR2 FQNNGV. Trimming pared 1 base from V and 7 bases from J, leaving 17 bases between. Here the CDR3 reads CASSLAPKGIGEQYF. The CDR3 nucleotides read TGTGCCAGCAGCTTAGCTCCCAAGGGGATTGGGGAGCAGTACTTC.

This CDR3 reads CASSSGFGNTEAFF. The CDR3 DNA sequence: TGCGCCAGCAGTTCAGGGTTTGGGAACACTGAAGCTTTCTTT. The chain links TRBV10-2 to TRBJ1-1, with D possibly TRBD1 on 5 matching bases. The CDR3 is 14 amino acids. The V gene's germline CDR1 is WSHSY and CDR2 SAAADI. Trimming took 5 bases from V and 1 from J, leaving 11 bases between them.

The chain uses TRBV6-5 and TRBJ1-3; 7 nucleotides match TRBD1. This CDR3 contains 15 residues. Losses at the gene ends were 8 bases for V and 2 bases for J; bases not matched to a gene: 9. Germline values: CDR1 MNHEY, CDR2 SVGAGI. DNA for the CDR3: TGTGCCAGCCGTACCGGGCAGGGGGCTGGAAACACCATATATTTT. It encodes CASRTGQGAGNTIYF.

The chain combines TRBV25-1 with TRBJ1-2; D remains ambiguous. V lost 4 bases, J lost 5 bases, and 14 bases lay in between. The CDR3 has 14 amino acids. Germline V lookup: CDR1 MGHDK, CDR2 SYGVNS. The CDR3 DNA is TGTGCCAGCAGTGCAGGCGGCGGGGTGTATGGCTACACCTTC. Translation gives CASSAGGGVYGYTF.

The CDR3, as DNA: TGTGCCACTAAACGGGGGACAGAGCAAGAGACCCAGTACTTC. This sequence encodes CATKRGTEQETQYF. This chain connects TRBV11-3 to TRBJ2-5; TRBD1 might be the D (7 bases). The germline V gene has CDR1 SGHNT and CDR2 YENEEA. V was pared by 10 bases and J by 2 bases, with 17 bases between. The CDR3 covers 14 residues.

The chain joins TRBV29-1 to TRBJ2-6; no clear D gene. The ends were cut back, 3 bases at V and 0 bases at J, with 3 bases in the middle. The CDR3 totals 13 residues. CDR1 SQVTM and CDR2 ANQGSEA come from the germline V gene. CDR3 bases: TGCAGCGTTGACAGCTCTGGGGCCAACGTCCTGACTTTC. Its translation is CSVDSSGANVLTF.

With regard to this clone: The sample holds other DNA sequences that translate to the same CDR3. The V and J genes are TRBV5-1 and TRBJ1-3, with 7 bases aligning to TRBD1. The CDR3 has 15 residues. The V segment lost 4 bases and the J segment 0 bases; nucleotides outside the gene matches: 4. Germline CDR1 SGHRS, CDR2 YFSETQ. The CDR3 loop reads CASSLTGNSGNTIYF. The CDR3 region has the DNA TGCGCCAGCAGCCTGACAGGGAACTCTGGAAACACCATATATTTT.

V is TRBV6-1 and J is TRBJ2-3; D unclear. Germline CDR1 reads MNHNS; CDR2 reads SASEGT. Deletions cut 7 bases from V and 3 bases from J, with 11 bases between. The CDR3 is 13 amino acids. The DNA for the CDR3 is TGTGCCAGCAACTATCAAGGGACAGATACGCAGTATTTT. Translated: CASNYQGTDTQYF.

The chain couples TRBV14 to TRBJ2-5; 7 bases fit TRBD1. The CDR3 has 16 residues. The J segment lost 2 bases and the V segment lost 2 bases, leaving 8 bases of the junction unmatched. In germline, CDR1 is SGHDN, CDR2 FVKESK. CDR3 sequence reads: CASSQRRTGAQETQYF. The CDR3 nucleotides read TGTGCCAGCAGCCAAAGGAGGACAGGCGCGCAAGAGACCCAGTACTTC.

The rearrangement joins TRBV18 to TRBJ2-1; D uncertain. CDR1 KGHSH and CDR2 LQKENI come from the germline V gene. Between the trimmed V and J ends, which lost 1 base and 1 base, there was a span of 8 bases. The CDR3 runs 15 residues. CDR3 nucleotide sequence: TGTGCCAGCTCACCACTCGGGTCGTCCTACAATGAGCAGTTCTTC. Translated, it gives CASSPLGSSYNEQFF.

A few counts support this clone. This sequence joins TRBV28 and TRBJ1-2; weak D call: TRBD1 (5 bases). The V gene lost 1 base and the J gene lost 6 bases, with 18 bases spanning the gap. The CDR3 is made up of 16 amino acids. Germline lookup yields CDR1 MDHEN and CDR2 SYDVKM. CDR3 bases: TGTGCCAGCAGTTTATTAGGGACGCCCGCTAATGATGGCTACACCTTC. Encoded protein: CASSLLGTPANDGYTF.